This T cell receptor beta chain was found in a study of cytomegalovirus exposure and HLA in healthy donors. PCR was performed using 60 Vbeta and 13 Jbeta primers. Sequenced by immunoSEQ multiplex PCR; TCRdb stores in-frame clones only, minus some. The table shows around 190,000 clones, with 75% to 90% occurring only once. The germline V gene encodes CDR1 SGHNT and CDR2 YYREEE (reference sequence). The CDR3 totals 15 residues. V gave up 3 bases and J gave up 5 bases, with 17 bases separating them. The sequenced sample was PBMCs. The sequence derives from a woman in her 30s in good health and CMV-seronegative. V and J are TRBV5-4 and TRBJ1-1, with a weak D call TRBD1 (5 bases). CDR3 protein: CASSSRDPGWTEAFF. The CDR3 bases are TGTGCCAGCAGCTCGCGGGACCCGGGCTGGACTGAAGCTTTCTTT.